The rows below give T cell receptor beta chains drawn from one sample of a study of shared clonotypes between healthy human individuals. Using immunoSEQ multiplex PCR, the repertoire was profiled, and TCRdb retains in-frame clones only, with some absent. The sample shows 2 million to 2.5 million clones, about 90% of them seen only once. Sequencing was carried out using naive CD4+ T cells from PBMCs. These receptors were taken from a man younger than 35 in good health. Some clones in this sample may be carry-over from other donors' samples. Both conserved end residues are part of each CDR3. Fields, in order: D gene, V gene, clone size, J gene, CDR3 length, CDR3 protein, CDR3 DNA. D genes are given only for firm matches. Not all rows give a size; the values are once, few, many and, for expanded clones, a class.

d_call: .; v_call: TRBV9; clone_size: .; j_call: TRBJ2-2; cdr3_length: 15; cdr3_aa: CASSGRGATTGELFF; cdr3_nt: TGTGCCAGCAGCGGCCGGGGAGCGACCACCGGGGAGCTGTTTTTT
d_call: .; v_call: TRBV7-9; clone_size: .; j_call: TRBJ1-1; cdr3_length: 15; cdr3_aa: CASTPAQGWATEAFF; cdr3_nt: TGTGCCAGCACCCCAGCCCAGGGGTGGGCCACTGAAGCTTTCTTT
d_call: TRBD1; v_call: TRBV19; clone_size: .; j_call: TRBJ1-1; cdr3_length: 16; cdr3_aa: CASSIVQGAGGTEAFF; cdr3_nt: TGTGCCAGTAGTATAGTACAGGGGGCCGGCGGCACTGAAGCTTTCTTT
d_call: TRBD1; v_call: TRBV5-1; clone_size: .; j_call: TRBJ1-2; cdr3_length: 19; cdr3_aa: CASSLLVQGQGAPRSGYTF; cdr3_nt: TGCGCCAGCAGCTTGTTAGTTCAGGGACAGGGGGCTCCCCGGTCCGGCTACACCTTC
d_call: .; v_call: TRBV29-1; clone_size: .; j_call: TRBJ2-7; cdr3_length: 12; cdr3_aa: CSAQQGTYEQYF; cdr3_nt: TGCAGCGCCCAACAGGGAACCTACGAGCAGTACTTC
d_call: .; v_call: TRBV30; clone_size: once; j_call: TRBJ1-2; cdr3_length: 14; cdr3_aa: CAWSDETANYGYTF; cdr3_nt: TGTGCCTGGAGCGACGAAACAGCTAACTATGGCTACACCTTC
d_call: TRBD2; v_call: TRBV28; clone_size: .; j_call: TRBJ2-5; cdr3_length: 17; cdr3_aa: CASTSWGGRAEEETQYF; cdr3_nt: TGTGCCAGCACATCCTGGGGCGGGAGGGCCGAAGAAGAGACCCAGTACTTC
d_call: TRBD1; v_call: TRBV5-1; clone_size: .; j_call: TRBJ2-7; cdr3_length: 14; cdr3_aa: CASSTGTGTYEQYF; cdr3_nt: TGCGCCAGCAGCACGGGGACAGGGACCTACGAGCAGTACTTC
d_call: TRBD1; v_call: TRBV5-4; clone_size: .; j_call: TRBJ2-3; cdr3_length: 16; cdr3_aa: CASSSMTGGRSDTQYF; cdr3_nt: TGTGCCAGCAGCTCCATGACAGGGGGCCGCTCAGATACGCAGTATTTT
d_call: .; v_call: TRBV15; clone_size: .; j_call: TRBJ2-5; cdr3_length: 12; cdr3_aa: CATSRERGTQYF; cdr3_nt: TGTGCCACCAGCAGAGAGCGAGGGACCCAGTACTTC
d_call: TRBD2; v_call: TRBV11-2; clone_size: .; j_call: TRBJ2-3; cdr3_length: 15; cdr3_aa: CASSSSGTSTDTQYF; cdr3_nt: TGTGCCAGCAGCTCCAGCGGGACGAGCACAGATACGCAGTATTTT
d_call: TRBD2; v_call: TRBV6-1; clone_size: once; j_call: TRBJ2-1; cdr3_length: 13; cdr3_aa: CASSTSGTNEQFF; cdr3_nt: TGTGCCAGCAGTACTAGCGGGACCAATGAGCAGTTCTTC
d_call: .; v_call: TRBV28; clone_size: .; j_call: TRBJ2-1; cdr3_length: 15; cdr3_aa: CASTVGPGSYNEQFF; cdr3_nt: TGTGCCAGCACGGTCGGGCCAGGCTCCTACAATGAGCAGTTCTTC
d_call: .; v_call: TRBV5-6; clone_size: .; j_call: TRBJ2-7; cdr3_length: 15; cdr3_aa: CASSFRGPLAREQYF; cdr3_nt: TGTGCCAGCAGCTTTCGGGGGCCTCTAGCGCGCGAGCAGTACTTC
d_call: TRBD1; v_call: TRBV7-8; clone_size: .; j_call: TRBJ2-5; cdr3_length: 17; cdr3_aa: CASSLAFSGQGQETQYF; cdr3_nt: TGTGCCAGCAGCTTAGCCTTTTCCGGACAGGGACAAGAGACCCAGTACTTC